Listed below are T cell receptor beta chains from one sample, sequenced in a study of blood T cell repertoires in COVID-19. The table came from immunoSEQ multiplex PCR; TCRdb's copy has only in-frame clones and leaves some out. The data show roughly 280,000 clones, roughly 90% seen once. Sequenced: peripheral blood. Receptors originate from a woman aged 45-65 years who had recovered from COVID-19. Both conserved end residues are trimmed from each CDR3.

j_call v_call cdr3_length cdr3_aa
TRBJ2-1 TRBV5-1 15 ASSLDVGESSYNEQF
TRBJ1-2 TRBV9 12 ASSSRQGGYGYT
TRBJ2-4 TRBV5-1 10 ASSLGGDIQY
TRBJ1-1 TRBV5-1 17 ASQPTDRGLYTMNTEAF
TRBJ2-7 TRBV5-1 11 ASSTPERYEQY
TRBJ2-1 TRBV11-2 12 ASSQLTGYNEQF
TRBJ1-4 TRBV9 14 ASSVDRDRANEKLF
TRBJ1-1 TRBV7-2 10 ASSPAGLEAF
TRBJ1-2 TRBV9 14 ASSSLQGGGFDGYT
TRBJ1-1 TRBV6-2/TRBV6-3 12 ASRPPASVTEAF
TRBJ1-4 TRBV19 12 ASSINQGGEKLF
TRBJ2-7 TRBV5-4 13 ASSSRSGDVYEQY
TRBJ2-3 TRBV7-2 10 ASSLVEDTQY
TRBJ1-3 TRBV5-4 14 ASSTFTLSSGNTIY
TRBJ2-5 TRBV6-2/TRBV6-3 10 ASSYAQETQY
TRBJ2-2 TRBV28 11 ASRGGKKAELF
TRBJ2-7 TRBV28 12 ASSFGTLTYEQY
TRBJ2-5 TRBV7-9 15 ASSSPGTGGDQETQY
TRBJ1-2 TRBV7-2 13 ASSLRAGPNYGYT
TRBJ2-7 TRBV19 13 ASSMLDSPTYEQY